The 24 T cell receptor beta chains given below trace back to one sample, sequenced in a study of shared clonotypes between healthy human individuals. Using immunoSEQ multiplex PCR, the repertoire was profiled, and TCRdb retains in-frame clones only, with some absent. This sample has some 2.3 million clones; 90% to 95% occur once, and the top ten carry 0.39%. Input material: naive CD4+ T cells from PBMCs. Subset denoted: CD45RA+ positively selected. The receptors derive from a man aged 18 to 29 in good health. Some clones in this sample may be carry-over from other donors' samples.

V is TRBV28 and J is TRBJ2-7; a weak D match, TRBD1 (5 bases). The CDR3 loop spans 13 amino acids. Germline values: CDR1 MDHEN, CDR2 SYDVKM. Trimming shortened V by 6 bases and J by 2 bases, and 11 bases separated the two germline ends. CDR3 sequence: CASRMTAAYEQYF. CDR3 DNA: TGTGCCAGCAGAATGACAGCCGCCTACGAGCAGTACTTC. Looking up the rest from reference TRBV28 and TRBJ2-7 gives the full variable domain: DVKVTQSSRYLVKRTGEKVFLECVQDMDHENMFWYRQDPGLGLRLIYFSYDVKMKEKGDIPEGYSVSREKKERFSLILESASTNQTSMYLCASRMTAAYEQYFGPGTRLTVT.

V is TRBV6-5 and J is TRBJ1-1; TRBD1 is a possible D gene (5 bases). CDR1 and CDR2 (germline): MNHEY, SVGAGI. This CDR3 is built from 13 residues. Trimming pared 7 bases from V and 2 bases from J, leaving 11 bases between. This CDR3 reads CASTEQANTEAFF. The CDR3 nucleotides read TGTGCCAGCACCGAACAGGCAAACACTGAAGCTTTCTTT.

The J gene is TRBJ2-4, the V gene TRBV6-5; no clear D. The CDR3 totals 13 residues. The germline V and J ends were trimmed by 7 bases and 7 bases, with 14 bases remaining between them. Germline values: CDR1 MNHEY, CDR2 SVGAGI. The CDR3 here is CASTPHGGNIQYF. The CDR3 bases are TGTGCCAGCACTCCACACGGTGGCAACATTCAGTACTTC.

The chain recombines TRBV5-4 with TRBJ2-2; 9 bases are shared with TRBD1. Germline V gene sequence: CDR1 SGHNT, CDR2 YYREEE (reference sequence). CDR3 length: 16 residues. Germline trimming cut 1 base from V and 2 bases from J; bases unmatched to any gene: 3. Here the CDR3 reads CASSLSGQGNTGELFF. For the CDR3, the DNA is TGTGCCAGCAGCTTGTCGGGACAGGGTAACACCGGGGAGCTGTTTTTT.

V usage is TRBV28 and J usage is TRBJ1-2, with no clear D. The CDR3 runs to 15 residues. CDR1 and CDR2 from the germline V gene are MDHEN and SYDVKM. Trimming took off 3 bases at V and 6 bases at J, with 17 bases between the two ends. CDR3 DNA sequence: TGTGCCAGCAGTTTCCGGAGCCCCCAAGGAAATGGCTACACCTTC. Protein product: CASSFRSPQGNGYTF.

This chain connects TRBV5-4 to TRBJ1-2, with D unresolved. The CDR3 is 14 amino acids. V gave up 3 bases and J gave up 6 bases, with 15 bases separating them. The germline V gene encodes CDR1 SGHNT and CDR2 YYREEE (reference sequence). The CDR3 DNA reads as TGTGCCAGCAGCTGGCTTAATAGCGGGGATGGCTACACCTTC. It yields the protein CASSWLNSGDGYTF.

V is TRBV6-5 and J is TRBJ2-2; the D gene is possibly TRBD2 (5 bases). CDR1 is MNHEY, CDR2 SVGAGI, per germline. The CDR3 consists of 14 residues. With 6 bases removed from V and 7 bases from J, the gap between germline ends came to 15 bases. As DNA, the CDR3 is TGTGCCAGCAGCCAGCAGGCGGGTTACGGGGAGCTGTTTTTT. Encoded protein: CASSQQAGYGELFF.

The J gene is TRBJ1-4, the V gene TRBV7-9; 7 nucleotides align to TRBD1. This CDR3 is 14 amino acids long. Trimming at V came to 5 bases and at J to 4 bases, leaving 4 bases not matched to a gene. The V gene's germline CDR1 is SEHNR and CDR2 FQNEAQ (reference sequence). CDR3 residues: CASSRGQDNEKLFF. The CDR3 nucleotides are TGTGCCAGCAGCCGCGGACAGGATAATGAAAAACTGTTTTTT.

The V and J genes are TRBV5-6 and TRBJ2-1; 11 bases map to TRBD2. With 4 bases clipped from V and 2 bases from J, the junction kept 5 bases outside the gene matches. This CDR3 has 16 amino acids. Germline V gene data show CDR1 as SGHDT and CDR2 as YYEEEE. Written as DNA, the CDR3 is TGTGCCAGCAGCCCGGGACTAGCGGTGCCCTACAATGAGCAGTTCTTC. Its translation is CASSPGLAVPYNEQFF. The whole variable domain, filled in from reference TRBV5-6 and TRBJ2-1, reads DAGVTQSPTHLIKTRGQQVTLRCSPKSGHDTVSWYQQALGQGPQFIFQYYEEEERQRGNFPDRFSGHQFPNYSSELNVNALLLGDSALYLCASSPGLAVPYNEQFFGPGTRLTVL.

This rearrangement joins TRBV19 to TRBJ2-3; no clear D. V lost 3 bases to trimming and J lost 2 bases, with 18 bases between them. Per the germline V gene, CDR1 is LNHDA and CDR2 is SQIVND (reference sequence). There are 17 residues in the CDR3. CDR3 sequence (DNA): TGTGCCAGTAGTATCCTCGTTGGCGCGACAAACACAGATACGCAGTATTTT. This encodes CASSILVGATNTDTQYF.

The chain recombines TRBV5-1 with TRBJ2-5, with D maybe TRBD2 (6 bases). The V and J ends lost 1 base and 3 bases respectively, with 10 bases between them. This CDR3 spans 14 amino acids. Germline V gene sequence: CDR1 SGHRS, CDR2 YFSETQ. For the CDR3, the DNA is TGCGCCAGCAGCTTGTGGACGGGAGAAGAGACCCAGTACTTC. It translates to CASSLWTGEETQYF.

Remarks on this clone: This CDR3 is also generated by other DNA sequences in the sample. This chain uses TRBV5-1 with TRBJ2-7, with 8 positions matching TRBD2. This CDR3 spans 15 amino acids. Germline CDR1 is SGHRS and CDR2 is YFSETQ. With 0 bases clipped from V and 4 bases from J, the junction kept 6 bases outside the gene matches. The DNA for the CDR3 is TGCGCCAGCAGCTTGGGCACTAGCGGTATATACGAGCAGTACTTC. Translation gives CASSLGTSGIYEQYF.

The rearrangement joins TRBV10-3 to TRBJ1-5; a possible D gene is TRBD1 (6 bases). The CDR3 length is 14 residues. The V gene's germline CDR1 is ENHRY and CDR2 SYGVKD. V was cut by 4 bases and J by 6 bases, with 13 bases left in between. CDR3 in amino acids: CAISGDTGSQPQHF. The CDR3 coding sequence is TGTGCCATCAGTGGGGACACAGGGTCTCAGCCCCAGCATTTT.

The V and J genes are TRBV19 and TRBJ1-5; TRBD1 agrees at 8 bases. From germline, CDR1 is LNHDA and CDR2 SQIVND (reference sequence). This CDR3 comprises 15 residues. The J segment lost 5 bases and the V segment lost 6 bases, leaving 9 bases of the junction unmatched. CDR3 bases: TGTGCCAGTAGACTAGGACAGGGTTGGGATCAGCCCCAGCATTTT. Its translation is CASRLGQGWDQPQHF.

This clone has only a few counts. Additional DNA sequences in this sample encode the identical CDR3. J is TRBJ1-5 and V is TRBV7-2; D gene unclear. Trimming pared 2 bases from V and 5 bases from J, leaving 7 bases between. The CDR3 runs to 13 residues. In germline, CDR1 is SGHTA, CDR2 FQGNSA. The CDR3 sequence: CASSLNSYQPQHF. CDR3 in DNA: TGTGCCAGCAGCTTAAACAGCTATCAGCCCCAGCATTTT.

The chain has TRBV4-3 and TRBJ2-7; 13 nucleotides match TRBD2. V lost 3 bases, J lost 2 bases, and 13 bases stayed unmatched. CDR3 size: 19 residues. Germline V gives CDR1 LGHNA, CDR2 YSLEER. The CDR3 protein is CASSHLGTSGITLPYEQYF. Written as DNA, the CDR3 is TGCGCCAGCAGCCATCTGGGGACTAGCGGGATTACGTTACCCTACGAGCAGTACTTC.

J is TRBJ2-7 and V is TRBV6-5; no clear D gene. The CDR3 contains 15 residues. Germline CDR1 and CDR2: MNHEY and SVGAGI. Trimming shortened V by 0 bases and J by 7 bases, and 16 bases separated the two germline ends. CDR3 bases: TGTGCCAGCAGTTACTCTAGCCCGGGCGAGGTGGAGCAGTACTTC. Its protein is CASSYSSPGEVEQYF.

This clone appeared a single time. Additional DNA sequences in this sample encode the identical CDR3. V usage is TRBV28 and J usage is TRBJ1-4; TRBD1 matches 10 bases. The length of the CDR3 is 14 residues. With V trimmed by 4 bases and J by 8 bases, 4 bases remained unmatched. Germline V gene sequence: CDR1 MDHEN, CDR2 SYDVKM. CDR3 amino acids: CASSWDRGREKLFF. CDR3 in DNA: TGTGCCAGCAGTTGGGACAGGGGCAGGGAAAAACTGTTTTTT.

This rearrangement joins TRBV6-5 to TRBJ1-3; tentatively, D is TRBD1 (6 bases). V lost 10 bases, J lost 3 bases, and 19 bases lay in between. The germline gives CDR1 MNHEY, CDR2 SVGAGI. This CDR3 spans 15 amino acids. The DNA of the CDR3 is TGTGCCACCCGTGGACCCCAGGGGAGTGGAAACACCATATATTTT. Its protein is CATRGPQGSGNTIYF.

The V gene is TRBV9, the J gene TRBJ2-7, with D unclear. Germline V gene data show CDR1 as SGDLS and CDR2 as YYNGEE. The CDR3 has 15 residues. V was clipped by 0 bases and J by 2 bases, with 12 bases between them. As DNA, the CDR3 is TGTGCCAGCAGCGTAGCTTCGACTCCCACCTACGAGCAGTACTTC. As protein: CASSVASTPTYEQYF.

As to this clone: A junction end diverges from the germline sequence, so it may reflect a read error. This sequence joins TRBV5-1 and TRBJ2-3, with TRBD2 identical over 11 bases. The CDR3 covers 15 residues. Germline lookup yields CDR1 SGHRS and CDR2 YFSETQ. The CDR3 region is CASSPGTSGSDTQYF. In DNA form, the CDR3 reads TGCGCCAGCAGCCCCGGGACTAGCGGTTCAGACACGCAGTATTTT.

This chain joins TRBV7-8 and TRBJ1-5; 9 bases match TRBD1. The CDR3 has 15 residues. J gave up 5 bases and V 5 bases, and 7 bases lay outside the gene matches. Germline CDR1 SGHVS, CDR2 FQNEAQ. The chain's CDR3 is CASSTPGTGHQPQHF. For the CDR3, the DNA is TGTGCCAGCAGCACCCCCGGGACAGGGCATCAGCCCCAGCATTTT.

In DNA form, the CDR3 reads TGCAGCGTTGAAGTACAGGGTATTAAGTACTTC. Translating it yields CSVEVQGIKYF. V gene TRBV29-1 combines with J gene TRBJ2-7; weak D call: TRBD1 (6 bases). CDR3 size: 11 residues. V gave up 1 base and J gave up 11 bases, with 12 bases separating them. Germline V gene sequence: CDR1 SQVTM, CDR2 ANQGSEA.

The chain has TRBV30 and TRBJ1-3; D call uncertain. V was shortened by 5 bases and J by 4 bases, with 15 bases between the two germline ends. Germline CDR1 and CDR2: GTSNPN and SVGIG (reference sequence). The CDR3 has 14 amino acids. This chain's CDR3 is CAWGSFRRGNTIYF. In nucleotides, the CDR3 is TGTGCCTGGGGTTCGTTCCGAAGGGGAAACACCATATATTTT.